This entry describes one T cell receptor (beta chain). Its antigen is not known. PCR involved 60 Vbeta and 13 Jbeta primers. The protocol was immunoSEQ multiplex PCR, while the TCRdb copy is restricted to in-frame clones and leaves out a portion. The data hold approximately 100,000 clones, with 65% to 80% observed a single time. Between the trimmed V and J ends, which lost 3 bases and 3 bases, there was a span of 6 bases. This CDR3 spans 13 amino acids. Germline V gene data show CDR1 as SGHTA and CDR2 as FQGNSA. The sample belongs to a study of cytomegalovirus exposure and HLA in healthy donors. Overall study results and limits: Productive status was seen about 90% or about 30% of the time for most TCR beta V segments in an earlier analysis. The availability of immune exposure information extended only to CMV serostatus. The analysis excluded some indistinguishable V segments, including TRBV6-2 and TRBV6-3.

The chain is built from TRBV7-2 and TRBJ2-1, with TRBD2 as a possible D gene (5 bases). The sample taken for sequencing was PBMCs. This clonotype was sampled from a female donor in good health and CMV-seronegative. Here the CDR3 reads CASSLDFYNEQFF. CDR3 in DNA: TGTGCCAGCAGCTTGGACTTCTACAATGAGCAGTTCTTC.